This is a list of T cell receptor beta chains from one sample in a study of T cell responses to AZD1222 COVID-19 vaccine. Repertoires were generated with immunoSEQ multiplex PCR, while TCRdb's copy carries only in-frame clones and drops some. The sample has around 90,000 clones, about 90% seen once. Sequenced here: peripheral blood, sampled on day 0 of MenACWY control vaccination. The receptor source for this set is an adult in good health. Both conserved end residues are part of each CDR3. Each record gives: clone size, D gene, J gene, V gene, CDR3 protein, CDR3 DNA. The D gene is left open where the match is weak. Only some rows state a clone size, as once, few, many or a class for expanded clones.

abundance: NA; d_gene: NA; j_gene: TRBJ1-5; v_gene: TRBV19; CDR3aa: CASRPRSNQPQHF; CDR3nt: TGTGCCAGTAGACCGAGGAGCAATCAGCCCCAGCATTTT
abundance: NA; d_gene: NA; j_gene: TRBJ1-2; v_gene: TRBV11-2; CDR3aa: CASSLVNPWGYTF; CDR3nt: TGTGCCAGCAGCTTGGTAAACCCATGGGGCTACACCTTC
abundance: NA; d_gene: TRBD1; j_gene: TRBJ2-4; v_gene: TRBV5-1; CDR3aa: CASSFGDSLAKNIQYF; CDR3nt: TGCGCCAGCAGCTTTGGGGACAGCCTAGCCAAAAACATTCAGTACTTC
abundance: NA; d_gene: NA; j_gene: TRBJ1-6; v_gene: TRBV5-4; CDR3aa: CASSLEYGNSPLHF; CDR3nt: TGTGCCAGCAGCTTGGAGTATGGAAATTCACCCCTCCACTTT
abundance: NA; d_gene: NA; j_gene: TRBJ2-7; v_gene: TRBV10-1; CDR3aa: CASSAGAPSYEQYF; CDR3nt: TGCGCCAGCAGTGCCGGGGCTCCGTCCTACGAGCAGTACTTC
abundance: NA; d_gene: TRBD1; j_gene: TRBJ1-1; v_gene: TRBV2; CDR3aa: CASSVTGGVSEAFF; CDR3nt: TGTGCCAGCAGTGTGACAGGGGGGGTATCTGAAGCTTTCTTT
abundance: NA; d_gene: NA; j_gene: TRBJ2-1; v_gene: TRBV29-1; CDR3aa: CSVREGTTEQFF; CDR3nt: TGCAGCGTTCGAGAGGGGACCACCGAGCAGTTCTTC
abundance: NA; d_gene: TRBD2; j_gene: TRBJ2-1; v_gene: TRBV9; CDR3aa: CASSVVGLVGDEQFF; CDR3nt: TGTGCCAGCAGCGTAGTAGGACTAGTTGGGGATGAGCAGTTCTTC
abundance: NA; d_gene: TRBD1; j_gene: TRBJ1-1; v_gene: TRBV6-5; CDR3aa: CASSYGDSRNTEAFF; CDR3nt: TGTGCCAGCAGTTACGGGGACAGTAGGAACACTGAAGCTTTCTTT
abundance: once; d_gene: NA; j_gene: TRBJ1-1; v_gene: TRBV28; CDR3aa: CASSRTPNTEAFF; CDR3nt: TGTGCCAGCAGTCGGACGCCGAACACTGAAGCTTTCTTT
abundance: once; d_gene: NA; j_gene: TRBJ1-2; v_gene: TRBV4-3; CDR3aa: CASSQGRGTPYGYTF; CDR3nt: TGCGCCAGCAGCCAAGGCAGGGGTACCCCCTATGGCTACACCTTC
abundance: NA; d_gene: NA; j_gene: TRBJ1-6; v_gene: TRBV5-6; CDR3aa: CASSLWGNSPLHF; CDR3nt: TGTGCCAGCAGCTTGTGGGGGAACTCACCCCTCCACTTT
abundance: NA; d_gene: NA; j_gene: TRBJ2-2; v_gene: TRBV2; CDR3aa: CATAPGGTGELFF; CDR3nt: TGTGCCACCGCCCCCGGAGGAACCGGGGAGCTGTTTTTT
abundance: once; d_gene: NA; j_gene: TRBJ2-6; v_gene: TRBV9; CDR3aa: CASSVGVGPGANVLTF; CDR3nt: TGTGCCAGCAGCGTAGGGGTCGGGCCCGGGGCCAACGTCCTGACTTTC
abundance: NA; d_gene: NA; j_gene: TRBJ1-2; v_gene: TRBV28; CDR3aa: CASSSGQSTYGYTF; CDR3nt: TGTGCCAGCAGCTCCGGACAGTCAACCTATGGCTACACCTTC
abundance: NA; d_gene: TRBD2; j_gene: TRBJ2-5; v_gene: TRBV6-6; CDR3aa: CASTTTSGGPQETQYF; CDR3nt: TGTGCCAGCACCACCACTAGCGGGGGGCCCCAAGAGACCCAGTACTTC
abundance: NA; d_gene: NA; j_gene: TRBJ1-5; v_gene: TRBV29-1; CDR3aa: CSVCDPDQPQHF; CDR3nt: TGCAGCGTTTGTGACCCGGATCAGCCCCAGCATTTT
abundance: few; d_gene: NA; j_gene: TRBJ1-1; v_gene: TRBV9; CDR3aa: CASSPSRMNTEAFF; CDR3nt: TGTGCCAGCAGCCCTAGCAGAATGAACACTGAAGCTTTCTTT
abundance: NA; d_gene: NA; j_gene: TRBJ2-3; v_gene: TRBV5-1; CDR3aa: CASSSAVGGSSTDTQYF; CDR3nt: TGCGCCAGCAGCTCCGCAGTAGGGGGTTCTTCCACAGATACGCAGTATTTT
abundance: NA; d_gene: NA; j_gene: TRBJ1-5; v_gene: TRBV27; CDR3aa: CASSLGTGQPQHF; CDR3nt: TGTGCCAGCAGTTTGGGCACTGGGCAGCCCCAGCATTTT
abundance: NA; d_gene: NA; j_gene: TRBJ1-3; v_gene: TRBV18; CDR3aa: CASSPPGLRGNTIYF; CDR3nt: TGTGCCAGCTCACCACCCGGGCTCCGTGGAAACACCATATATTTT
abundance: NA; d_gene: NA; j_gene: TRBJ2-1; v_gene: TRBV6-4; CDR3aa: CASSDSCTRVNYNEQFF; CDR3nt: TGTGCCAGCAGTGACTCGTGCACGCGGGTTAATTACAATGAGCAGTTCTTC